The 31 T cell receptor beta chains below come from one sample, sequenced in a study of T-cell memory formation after mild COVID-19. TCRdb fed the 5' RACE reads into MiXCR, producing one record per CDR3 protein. The sample carries some 88,000 distinct CDR3 sequences, nearly 25% recorded once. Sequencing was carried out using PBMCs or a T cell subset sorted from them (not recorded which). The receptors stem from a man younger than 35 who had mild COVID-19 (a few samples of this study predate the infection). Cell type and time point are not known.

The CDR3 loop reads CASSPWGRWNTGELFF. The CDR3 DNA follows: TGTGCCAGCAGCCCTTGGGGGAGGTGGAACACCGGGGAGCTGTTTTTT. The V gene is TRBV11-2, the J gene TRBJ2-2, with D possibly being TRBD2 (6 bases). V was shortened by 5 bases and J by 1 base, with 14 bases between the two germline ends. CDR3 length equals 16 residues. CDR1 is SGHAT, CDR2 FQNNGV, per germline.

The V gene is TRBV28, the J gene TRBJ2-2; 10 bases match TRBD2. V shed 8 bases and J 5 bases; nucleotides not matched to a gene: 11. Looked up from germline, CDR1 is MDHEN and CDR2 is SYDVKM. The length of the CDR3 is 16 residues. CDR3: CASSGVGLALTGELFF. DNA of the CDR3: TGTGCCAGCTCGGGGGTGGGACTAGCGTTAACCGGGGAGCTGTTTTTT.

V gene TRBV4-3 combines with J gene TRBJ1-2; TRBD1 matches at 7 bases. Germline CDR1 reads LGHNA; CDR2 reads YSLEER. Losses at the gene ends were 1 base for V and 7 bases for J; bases not matched to a gene: 9. This CDR3 comprises 15 residues. The CDR3, as DNA: TGCGCCAGCAGCCAAGCATGGCAGGGGGATGTTGGCTACACCTTC. The encoded protein is CASSQAWQGDVGYTF.

V gene TRBV12-3 or TRBV12-4 combines with J gene TRBJ2-3; 7 bases agree with TRBD2. The CDR3 extends over 16 amino acids. Trimming at V came to 7 bases and at J to 2 bases, leaving 12 bases not matched to a gene. The DNA for the CDR3 is TGTGCCAGCATCCCCGCCGAGGCGGGGGTCACAGATACGCAGTATTTT. Translated, it gives CASIPAEAGVTDTQYF.

The chain is built from TRBV2 and TRBJ2-5, with TRBD1 as a possible D gene (5 bases). CDR1 is SNHLY and CDR2 is FYNNEI in the germline V gene. This CDR3 region has 14 residues. V lost 0 bases and J lost 4, with 9 bases in between. The CDR3 here is CASSEAKGPETQYF. CDR3 in DNA: TGTGCCAGCAGTGAAGCGAAGGGGCCAGAGACCCAGTACTTC.

The table lists this clonotype with many counts. The rearrangement links TRBV5-1 to TRBJ2-3, with D possibly matching TRBD2 (5 bases). Germline CDR1 SGHRS, CDR2 YFSETQ. V lost 4 bases, J lost 2 bases, and 14 bases lay in between. This CDR3 has 15 amino acids. In DNA form, the CDR3 reads TGCGCCAGCAGCCTAACGGGCGGGTCCACAGATACGCAGTATTTT. This codes for CASSLTGGSTDTQYF.

This chain uses TRBV7-2 with TRBJ1-5; tentatively, D is TRBD1 (6 bases). This CDR3 spans 14 amino acids. V gave up 2 bases and J gave up 7 bases, with 12 bases separating them. Per germline, CDR1 SGHTA and CDR2 FQGNSA. Here the CDR3 reads CASSLMGHGQPQHF. The CDR3 bases are TGTGCCAGCAGCTTAATGGGACACGGGCAGCCCCAGCATTTT. Based on the CDR3 plus reference TRBV7-2 and TRBJ1-5, the full variable domain is GAGVSQSPSNKVTEKGKDVELRCDPISGHTALYWYRQSLGQGLEFLIYFQGNSAPDKSGLPSDRFSAERTGGSVSTLTIQRTQQEDSAVYLCASSLMGHGQPQHFGDGTRLSIL.

The chain employs TRBV20-1 and TRBJ2-3; 7 positions agree with TRBD1. Per germline, CDR1 DFQATT and CDR2 SNEGSKA (reference sequence). J lost 0 bases, V lost 2 bases, and 8 bases had no gene match. This CDR3 has 16 residues. The CDR3 DNA follows: TGCAGTGCTAGACCGATGACAGGGTTGAGCACAGATACGCAGTATTTT. It codes for CSARPMTGLSTDTQYF.

The sample holds a few counts of this clonotype. This rearrangement joins TRBV9 to TRBJ1-3; D is possibly TRBD1 (6 bases). The CDR3 totals 15 residues. The germline V gene encodes CDR1 SGDLS and CDR2 YYNGEE. V was clipped by 2 bases and J by 2 bases, with 11 bases between them. The CDR3 nucleotides read TGTGCCAGCAGCGTCGGGGGGCGACCTGGAAACACCATATATTTT. Translation: CASSVGGRPGNTIYF.

Comment on this clonotype: Since a much larger clone is just one base distant, this may be a read error. The chain links TRBV6-5 to TRBJ1-6; a possible D gene is TRBD1 (6 bases). Trimming removed 6 bases from V and 9 bases from J, with 18 bases in between. Germline V lookup: CDR1 MNHEY, CDR2 SVGAGI. The CDR3 covers 15 residues. This CDR3 reads CASRQYTGRSSPLHF. The CDR3 nucleotides read TGTGCCAGCAGACAGTACACAGGGAGATCTTCACCCCTCCACTTT.

The sample holds a few counts of this clonotype. The chain joins TRBV18 to TRBJ2-7; the D call may be TRBD1 or TRBD2 (5 bases each). The CDR3 has 14 residues. Germline lookup yields CDR1 KGHSH and CDR2 LQKENI. The ends were cut back, 2 bases at V and 6 bases at J, with 14 bases in the middle. The CDR3 sequence is CASSPEPGTGEQYV. The CDR3 DNA follows: TGTGCCAGCTCACCAGAACCAGGGACGGGCGAGCAGTACGTC.

J is TRBJ2-3 and V is TRBV7-9, with D tentatively TRBD1 or TRBD2 (5 bases each). Germline loops: CDR1 SEHNR, CDR2 FQNEAQ (reference sequence). V was clipped by 4 bases and J by 7 bases, with 21 bases between them. This CDR3 comprises 16 residues. The CDR3 DNA follows: TGTGCCAGCAGCTCCAGGGAGCTAGTCCCCCAAAATACGCAGTATTTT. Translating it yields CASSSRELVPQNTQYF.

The chain carries TRBV12-3 or TRBV12-4 and TRBJ2-3, with 9 positions matching TRBD2. The CDR3 is made up of 15 amino acids. The ends lost 4 bases at V and 3 bases at J; junction bases unmatched: 5. CDR3 in DNA: TGTGCCAGCAGTTGGAGCGGGGGGCTTACAGATACGCAGTATTTT. Encoded protein: CASSWSGGLTDTQYF.

The sample holds a few counts of this clonotype. The chain combines TRBV7-2 with TRBJ2-1; the D call may be TRBD1 or TRBD2 (5 bases each). Germline CDR1 and CDR2: SGHTA and FQGNSA. The CDR3 contains 16 residues. Deletions cut 5 bases from V and 8 bases from J, with 22 bases between. The CDR3, as DNA: TGTGCCAGCAGCCGTCTATGGGGGACCCCTGGAGATGAGCAGTTCTTC. Protein product: CASSRLWGTPGDEQFF.

This clonotype was picked up a small number of times. The chain recombines TRBV4-1 with TRBJ2-7; D remains ambiguous. The V end lost 0 bases, the J end lost 4 bases, and 7 bases lay between the germline ends. The germline V gene has CDR1 MGHRA and CDR2 YSYEKL. The CDR3 consists of 13 residues. The CDR3 protein is CASSQEVPYEQYV. Written as DNA, the CDR3 is TGCGCCAGCAGCCAAGAAGTTCCTTACGAGCAGTACGTC.

This clonotype was counted between two and nine times. This sequence joins TRBV4-1 and TRBJ2-1; no firm D call. CDR3 length: 12 amino acids. CDR1 is MGHRA, CDR2 YSYEKL, per germline. Deletions cut 1 base from V and 4 bases from J, with 2 bases between. Here the CDR3 reads CASSQVYNEQFF. The CDR3 DNA sequence: TGCGCCAGCAGCCAAGTTTACAATGAGCAGTTCTTC.

This clonotype was observed a handful of times. The J gene is TRBJ2-7, the V gene TRBV4-2; possible D gene TRBD2, 6 bases. Germline V CDR1 and CDR2: LGHNA, YNFKEQ. Trimming removed 4 bases from V and 5 bases from J, with 18 bases in between. The CDR3 loop spans 15 amino acids. The CDR3 is CASSLFPAGGDEQYV. The CDR3 nucleotides are TGTGCCAGCAGCCTTTTCCCAGCCGGCGGGGACGAGCAGTACGTC.

This chain uses TRBV6-2 or TRBV6-3 with TRBJ2-5, with a weak D call TRBD2 (5 bases). Germline V lookup: CDR1 MNHEY, CDR2 SVGEGT. The germline V and J ends were trimmed by 4 bases and 4 bases, with 13 bases remaining between them. The CDR3 extends over 14 amino acids. For the CDR3, the DNA is TGTGCCAGCAGTTTAGTCCGGAGCGGAGAGACCCAGTACTTC. It yields the protein CASSLVRSGETQYF.

The chain links TRBV19 to TRBJ2-2, with 8 positions matching TRBD1. The V segment lost 9 bases and the J segment 4 bases; nucleotides outside the gene matches: 7. CDR3 length: 14 amino acids. The V gene's germline CDR1 is LNHDA and CDR2 SQIVND (reference sequence). CDR3 amino acids: CASSTGGGTGELFF. DNA for the CDR3: TGTGCCAGCAGCACAGGGGGTGGCACCGGGGAGCTGTTTTTT. The full variable domain, rest sourced from reference TRBV19 and TRBJ2-2, is DGGITQSPKYLFRKEGQNVTLSCEQNLNHDAMYWYRQDPGQGLRLIYYSQIVNDFQKGDIAEGYSVSREKKESFPLTVTSAQKNPTAFYLCASSTGGGTGELFFGEGSRLTVL.

This clonotype was observed a few times. The CDR3 here is CASSLELEAFF. The CDR3 DNA sequence: TGTGCCAGCAGTTTAGAACTGGAAGCTTTCTTT. J is TRBJ1-1 and V is TRBV12-3 or TRBV12-4; D ambiguous. V lost 1 base to trimming and J lost 8 bases, with 5 bases between them. CDR3 length equals 11 residues.

This chain links TRBV7-2 with TRBJ2-5, with D perhaps TRBD2 (6 bases). The V gene lost 9 bases and the J gene lost 2 bases, with 22 bases spanning the gap. Germline V gene sequence: CDR1 SGHTA, CDR2 FQGNSA. The CDR3 covers 16 residues. The CDR3 reads CARMSPPIADQETQYF. CDR3 nucleotide sequence: TGTGCCAGGATGTCCCCCCCCATAGCGGATCAAGAGACCCAGTACTTC.

The rearrangement links TRBV4-1 to TRBJ1-4; D possibly corresponds to TRBD1 (6 bases). With 1 base removed from V and 13 bases from J, the gap between germline ends came to 13 bases. The CDR3 has 13 residues. Germline V gives CDR1 MGHRA, CDR2 YSYEKL. CDR3 DNA sequence: TGCGCCAGCAGCCAAGGGGGGGGCAGAATACTGTTTTTT. As protein: CASSQGGGRILFF.

This chain joins TRBV6-5 and TRBJ1-2; 8 nucleotides agree with TRBD1. V shed 2 bases, J shed 4 bases, and the junction held 12 bases outside the gene matches. CDR1 MNHEY and CDR2 SVGAGI come from the germline V gene. The CDR3 runs to 17 residues. The CDR3 nucleotides read TGTGCCAGCAGTTACGTATCAACCGGACAGGGTTTCTATGGCTACACCTTC. Amino acids: CASSYVSTGQGFYGYTF.

This clonotype was detected a few times. The chain employs TRBV7-2 and TRBJ1-1; D not certain. The CDR3 has 14 residues. V was trimmed by 3 bases and J by 1 base, leaving 9 bases between them. Germline CDR1 reads SGHTA; CDR2 reads FQGNSA. The CDR3 DNA reads TGTGCCAGCAGCTTGGTCCAGGCGAACACTGAAGCTTTCTTT. The encoded protein is CASSLVQANTEAFF.

This clonotype was seen a few times. V is TRBV15 and J is TRBJ2-5; 7 positions match TRBD2. The CDR3 extends over 15 amino acids. From germline, CDR1 is LNHNV and CDR2 YYDKDF (reference sequence). V shed 0 bases and J 7 bases; nucleotides not matched to a gene: 8. CDR3 protein: CATSRDLGGGRTQYF. CDR3 in DNA: TGTGCCACCAGCAGAGATCTCGGCGGGGGAAGGACCCAGTACTTC.

The CDR3 DNA sequence: TGTGCCAGCGGACAGGGGATAAGGCCCTACGAGCAGTACTTC. Amino acids: CASGQGIRPYEQYF. This chain connects TRBV6-1 to TRBJ2-7; the match to TRBD1 covers 9 bases. J was trimmed by 2 bases and V by 8 bases; bases with no gene match: 7. CDR3 length equals 14 residues. In germline, CDR1 is MNHNS, CDR2 SASEGT.

CDR3 coding DNA: TGCAGCGTGGCCGGGACGGCTTACGAGCAGTACTTC. It yields the protein CSVAGTAYEQYF. The chain uses TRBV29-1 and TRBJ2-7, with D perhaps given as TRBD1 or TRBD2 (5 bases each). This CDR3 spans 12 amino acids. V dropped 6 bases and J dropped 4 bases, with 13 bases sitting between them. Germline V CDR1 and CDR2: SQVTM, ANQGSEA.

The chain is built from TRBV7-9 and TRBJ2-7, with 9 bases fitting TRBD2. The V and J ends lost 5 bases and 2 bases, in that order; junction bases with no gene match: 7. The CDR3 extends over 15 amino acids. Germline assignment: CDR1 SEHNR and CDR2 FQNEAQ (reference sequence). CDR3 sequence: CASSPGVAGAYEQYF. The DNA of the CDR3 is TGTGCCAGCAGCCCCGGGGTAGCGGGGGCCTACGAGCAGTACTTC.

The chain carries TRBV5-1 and TRBJ2-7; TRBD2 matches at 7 bases. Germline V CDR1 and CDR2: SGHRS, YFSETQ. This CDR3 region has 14 residues. Trimming at V came to 5 bases and at J to 0 bases, leaving 5 bases not matched to a gene. The CDR3 DNA reads TGCGCCAGCAGTATAGGACTAGGCTCCTACGAGCAGTACGTC. Its protein is CASSIGLGSYEQYV.

The chain carries TRBV11-2 and TRBJ1-1, with TRBD1 as a possible D gene (5 bases). This CDR3 is built from 12 residues. Germline V lookup: CDR1 SGHAT, CDR2 FQNNGV. Trimming shortened V by 1 base and J by 7 bases, and 7 bases separated the two germline ends. CDR3: CASSLAGVEAFF. The CDR3 DNA sequence: TGTGCCAGCAGCTTAGCGGGGGTTGAAGCTTTCTTT.

The J gene is TRBJ1-2, the V gene TRBV7-9; D gene ambiguous. CDR1 is SEHNR, CDR2 FQNEAQ, per germline (reference sequence). This CDR3 is built from 14 residues. Trimming took off 4 bases at V and 2 bases at J, with 11 bases between the two ends. This chain's CDR3 is CASSSETENYGYTF. CDR3 bases: TGTGCCAGCAGCTCCGAGACCGAAAACTATGGCTACACCTTC.